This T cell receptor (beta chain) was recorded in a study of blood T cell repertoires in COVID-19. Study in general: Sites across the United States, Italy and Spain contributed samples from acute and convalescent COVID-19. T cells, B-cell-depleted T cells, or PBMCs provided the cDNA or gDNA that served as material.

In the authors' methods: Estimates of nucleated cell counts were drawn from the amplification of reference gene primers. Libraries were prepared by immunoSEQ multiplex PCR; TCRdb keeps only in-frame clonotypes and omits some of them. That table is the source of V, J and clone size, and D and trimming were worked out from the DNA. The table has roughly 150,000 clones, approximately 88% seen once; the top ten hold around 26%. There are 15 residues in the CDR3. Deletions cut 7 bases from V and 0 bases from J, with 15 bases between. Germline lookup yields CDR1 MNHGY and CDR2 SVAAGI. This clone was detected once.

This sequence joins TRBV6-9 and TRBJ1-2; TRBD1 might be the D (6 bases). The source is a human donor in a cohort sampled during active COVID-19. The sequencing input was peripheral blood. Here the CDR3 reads CASTIPTGSNYGYTF. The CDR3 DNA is TGTGCCAGCACCATCCCGACAGGCTCTAACTATGGCTACACCTTC.